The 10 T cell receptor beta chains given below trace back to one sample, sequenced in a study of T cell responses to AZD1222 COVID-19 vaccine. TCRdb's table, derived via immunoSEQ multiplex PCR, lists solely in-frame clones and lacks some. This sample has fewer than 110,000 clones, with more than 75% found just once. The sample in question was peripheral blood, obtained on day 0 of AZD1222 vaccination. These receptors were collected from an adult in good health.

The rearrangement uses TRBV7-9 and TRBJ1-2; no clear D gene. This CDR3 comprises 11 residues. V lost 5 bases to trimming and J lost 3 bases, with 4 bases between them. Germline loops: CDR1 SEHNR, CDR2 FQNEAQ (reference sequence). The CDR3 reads CASSRDYGYTF. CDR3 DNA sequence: TGTGCCAGCAGCCGCGACTATGGCTACACCTTC.

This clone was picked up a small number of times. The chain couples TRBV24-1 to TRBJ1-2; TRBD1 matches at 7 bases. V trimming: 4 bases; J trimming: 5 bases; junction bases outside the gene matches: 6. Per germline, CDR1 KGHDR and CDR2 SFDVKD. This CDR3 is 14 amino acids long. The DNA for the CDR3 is TGTGCCACCAGTGACTCGGGACAGATATATGGCTACACCTTC. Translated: CATSDSGQIYGYTF.

The CDR3 spells CASSEAGGLGNTGELFF. CDR3 coding DNA: TGTGCCAGCAGTGAAGCGGGGGGACTGGGGAACACCGGGGAGCTGTTTTTT. V gene TRBV2 combines with J gene TRBJ2-2; tentative D call: TRBD2 (6 bases). Germline lookup yields CDR1 SNHLY and CDR2 FYNNEI. V lost 0 bases to trimming and J lost 1 base, with 12 bases between them. The CDR3 has 17 amino acids.

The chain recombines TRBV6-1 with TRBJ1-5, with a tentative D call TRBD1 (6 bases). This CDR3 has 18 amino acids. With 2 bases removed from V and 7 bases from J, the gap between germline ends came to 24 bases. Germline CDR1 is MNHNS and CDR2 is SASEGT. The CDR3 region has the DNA TGTGCCAGCAGTGAATACCCTGGGGGAGGGACAATCGGGCAGCCCCAGCATTTT. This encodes CASSEYPGGGTIGQPQHF.

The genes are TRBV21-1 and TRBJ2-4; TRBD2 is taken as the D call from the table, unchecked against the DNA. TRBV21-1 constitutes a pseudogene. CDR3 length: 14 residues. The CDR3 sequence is CASSPIRRDGMDYF. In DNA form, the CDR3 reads TGTGCCAGCAGCCCGATTCGGCGGGACGGGATGGACTACTTC.

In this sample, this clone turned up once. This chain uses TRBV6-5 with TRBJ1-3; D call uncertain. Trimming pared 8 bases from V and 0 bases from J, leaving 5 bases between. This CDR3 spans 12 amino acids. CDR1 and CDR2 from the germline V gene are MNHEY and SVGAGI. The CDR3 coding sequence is TGTGCCAGCCACAGCTCTGGAAACACCATATATTTT. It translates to CASHSSGNTIYF.

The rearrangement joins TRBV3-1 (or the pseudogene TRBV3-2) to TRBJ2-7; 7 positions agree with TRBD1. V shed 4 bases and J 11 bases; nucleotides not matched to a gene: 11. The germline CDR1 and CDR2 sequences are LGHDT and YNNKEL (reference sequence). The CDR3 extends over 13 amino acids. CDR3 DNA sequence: TGTGCCAGCAGCCCGACCCCGACAGGGATTAAGTACTTC. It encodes CASSPTPTGIKYF.

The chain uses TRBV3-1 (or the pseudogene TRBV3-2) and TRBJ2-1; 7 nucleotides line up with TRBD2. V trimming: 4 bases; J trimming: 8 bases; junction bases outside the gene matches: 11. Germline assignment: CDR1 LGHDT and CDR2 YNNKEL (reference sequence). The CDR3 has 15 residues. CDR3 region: CASSPTLASGYEQFF. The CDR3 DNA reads TGTGCCAGCAGCCCTACTTTAGCTAGCGGATATGAGCAGTTCTTC.

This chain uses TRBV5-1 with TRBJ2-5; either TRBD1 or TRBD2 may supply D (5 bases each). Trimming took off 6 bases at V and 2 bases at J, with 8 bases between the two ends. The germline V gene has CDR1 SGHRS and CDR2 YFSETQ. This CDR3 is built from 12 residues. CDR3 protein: CASMGDQETQYF. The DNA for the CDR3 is TGCGCCAGCATGGGGGATCAAGAGACCCAGTACTTC.

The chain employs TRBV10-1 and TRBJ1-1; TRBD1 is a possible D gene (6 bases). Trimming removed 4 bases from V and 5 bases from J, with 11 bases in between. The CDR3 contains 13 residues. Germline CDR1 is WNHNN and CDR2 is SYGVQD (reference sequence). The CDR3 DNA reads TGCGCCAGCAGTGGGGACAAGAGGACTGAAGCTTTCTTT. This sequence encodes CASSGDKRTEAFF.